This T cell receptor beta chain is drawn from a study of blood T cell repertoires in COVID-19 (TCRdb year 2020). Some background on the complete study: Samples from collaborators originated in the United States, Italy and Spain and spanned both the acute and convalescent phases of COVID-19. Deeply sampled blood TCRbeta repertoires from subjects exposed to, actively infected with, or recovered from COVID-19 were included in the dataset. HLA class I and class II types, where available, came from metadata supplied by the sample provider rather than from assay-based typing. Nearly every sample came with metadata listing a de-identified subject ID, COVID-19 status, age in years and sex. The samples were drawn from two sources: the first 160 participants of the ongoing ImmuneRACE study, and 1,200 or so subjects contributed by 6 global collaborators. The repertoires were released in a freely available public database intended as a resource for research on the immune response to SARS-CoV-2. The material from the prospective study consisted of cDNA or gDNA derived from T cells, B-cell-depleted T cells, or PBMCs.

TCRbeta CDR3 regions were amplified from genomic DNA by means of the immunoSEQ Assay, a bias-controlled multiplex PCR. In the source study's methods: The number of nucleated cells in each sample was estimated from the amplification of reference gene primers within the assay. To quantify the absolute abundance of each unique TCRbeta CDR3 rearrangement, sequence reads were collapsed and filtered. Productive Simpson clonality was computed per sample as the square root of Simpson's diversity index over productive rearrangements. This immuneACCESS table, as held by TCRdb, lists in-frame sequences with V and J called but not all clones. Of the missing ones, under half trace to an unresolved V gene in checked studies; the others have no known cause. Clonal size and the V and J genes are those of that table, whereas D and trimming came from the DNA. The table for this sample lists some 160,000 clones; over 75% of them were counted only once. The ten largest account for about 6.6% of the sample.

The CDR3 contains 13 residues, cysteine and phenylalanine counted. Only CDR3 DNA is held: 39 bases, read in frame from base 1. The germline V gene (reference sequence) specifies SEHNR as CDR1 and FQNEAQ as CDR2. Cut back by 5 bases and 8 bases, the V and J ends lie 10 bases apart. Details on this clone: Its antigen specificity is not known. One base away there is no much larger clone; base qualities are not given.

Broader findings and caveats from the paper: The quantity of clinical and demographic metadata differed by source and by participant and was supplied without curation.

Participants in the prospective study were enrolled through a virtual design, were aged 18 to 89 years, and lived in about 25 United States geographic areas. In the prospective study, cohorts were assigned on the basis of participant-reported clinical history obtained from a screening survey and a study questionnaire. For ImmuneRACE Cohort 3, a participant was defined as recovered based on two consecutive negative NP/OP PCR tests, clearance by a healthcare professional, or resolution of symptoms. Each participant in the prospective study had whole blood, serum and a nasopharyngeal or oropharyngeal swab collected by mobile phlebotomists. Additional blood draws and questionnaires over an approximately 2-month period could optionally be provided by prospective study participants. Before DNA extraction, prospective study blood samples were shipped either frozen or at room temperature.

The sample taken for sequencing was PBMCs or T cells enriched from blood (not recorded which). Recombination linked TRBV7-9 to TRBJ1-6; tentative D gene TRBD1, with 6 bases matching. The clonotype was recovered from a woman aged 50 to 60 who had recovered from COVID-19. The CDR3 reads as follows: CASSEDSDSPLHF. The nucleotides are TGTGCCAGCAGCGAGGACAGTGATTCACCCCTCCACTTT.